The 22 T cell receptor beta chains presented below share a single source sample, sequenced in a study of control samples from healthy donors and cancer patients. Produced via immunoSEQ multiplex PCR; TCRdb's table is partial and in-frame only. The sample carries around 130,000 clones, around nine tenths recorded once. The sequencing sample was made of blood. Receptor source: a man aged 50-59 years in good health.

The chain uses TRBV4-1 and TRBJ2-7; perhaps TRBD1 as D (6 bases). The CDR3 length is 16 residues. Trimming stripped 0 bases from V and 6 bases from J, with 18 bases between. Germline lookup yields CDR1 MGHRA and CDR2 YSYEKL. Written as DNA, the CDR3 is TGCGCCAGCAGCCAAGACGTCCCGGGACATAATTCCGAGCAGTACTTC. It specifies CASSQDVPGHNSEQYF.

The chain couples TRBV5-1 to TRBJ2-3; D uncertain. CDR3 length: 14 amino acids. Per the germline V gene, CDR1 is SGHRS and CDR2 is YFSETQ. The V end was cut by 4 bases, the J end by 2 bases, with 11 bases between. The CDR3 reads CASSQRRITDTQYF. CDR3 nucleotides: TGCGCCAGCAGCCAACGGAGAATCACAGATACGCAGTATTTT.

Only a few counts were recorded for this clone. The CDR3 loop reads CASRAQGMFRSPQYF. The CDR3 region has the DNA TGTGCCAGCAGAGCCCAGGGGATGTTTAGGTCCCCGCAGTATTTT. The chain couples TRBV11-2 to TRBJ2-3, with D possibly being TRBD1 (6 bases). This CDR3 is 15 amino acids long. V lost 6 bases and J lost 10, with 23 bases in between. Germline CDR1 and CDR2: SGHAT and FQNNGV.

This clone was detected once. The chain recombines TRBV18 with TRBJ1-3; D remains ambiguous. CDR1 is KGHSH, CDR2 LQKENI, per germline. V lost 0 bases and J lost 7, with 7 bases in between. The CDR3 extends over 13 amino acids. The DNA of the CDR3 is TGTGCCAGCTCACCACCGCAGTGGAACACCATATATTTT. Its protein is CASSPPQWNTIYF.

This chain uses TRBV7-9 with TRBJ2-1; 10 bases fit TRBD1. The CDR3 has 15 residues. Germline V CDR1 and CDR2: SEHNR, FQNEAQ (reference sequence). J lost 5 bases, V lost 5 bases, and 6 bases had no gene match. CDR3 residues: CASSAWTGGNNEQFF. DNA of the CDR3: TGTGCCAGCAGCGCTTGGACAGGGGGAAACAATGAGCAGTTCTTC. The full variable domain, with the rest looked up from reference TRBV7-9 and TRBJ2-1, is DTGVSQNPRHKITKRGQNVTFRCDPISEHNRLYWYRQTLGQGPEFLTYFQNEAQLEKSRLLSDRFSAERPKGSFSTLEIQRTEQGDSAMYLCASSAWTGGNNEQFFGPGTRLTVL.

The chain is built from TRBV4-2 and TRBJ1-1; 10 nucleotides match TRBD1. J gave up 5 bases and V 2 bases, and 5 bases lay outside the gene matches. Germline CDR1 is LGHNA and CDR2 is YNFKEQ. This CDR3 spans 15 amino acids. CDR3 nucleotides: TGTGCCAGCAGCCAACCCGGACAGGGGGAGACTGAAGCTTTCTTT. Amino acid sequence: CASSQPGQGETEAFF.

The gene calls are TRBV6-5 and TRBJ1-1, with a possible D match to TRBD1 (6 bases). Germline V gene lookup returns CDR1 MNHEY and CDR2 SVGAGI. Trimming cost V 6 bases and J 5 bases, with 16 bases left between them. The CDR3 runs 14 residues. The CDR3 spells CASRHPTGRTEAFF. CDR3 in DNA: TGTGCCAGCAGACACCCGACAGGCAGAACTGAAGCTTTCTTT.

The gene calls are TRBV7-3 and TRBJ2-3; 7 nucleotides agree with TRBD2. The CDR3 has 15 residues. With V trimmed by 8 bases and J by 4 bases, 12 bases remained unmatched. The germline V gene has CDR1 SGHTA and CDR2 FQGTGA. CDR3 sequence reads: CASSPGGLPPDTQYF. The CDR3 DNA is TGTGCCAGCTCTCCGGGGGGACTCCCCCCAGATACGCAGTATTTT.

This rearrangement joins TRBV7-2 to TRBJ1-6; D is uncertain. Germline CDR1 reads SGHTA; CDR2 reads FQGNSA. The ends were cut back, 5 bases at V and 2 bases at J, with 10 bases in the middle. The CDR3 covers 15 residues. The CDR3 nucleotides are TGTGCCAGCAGCCTCCCAATTACCTATAATTCACCCCTCCACTTT. Its translation is CASSLPITYNSPLHF. The entire variable domain, with the rest obtained from reference TRBV7-2 and TRBJ1-6, is as follows: GAGVSQSPSNKVTEKGKDVELRCDPISGHTALYWYRQSLGQGLEFLIYFQGNSAPDKSGLPSDRFSAERTGGSVSTLTIQRTQQEDSAVYLCASSLPITYNSPLHFGNGTRLTVT.

The rearrangement uses TRBV2 and TRBJ1-2, with 8 bases lining up with TRBD1. The CDR3 totals 19 residues. The germline gives CDR1 SNHLY, CDR2 FYNNEI. V dropped 6 bases and J dropped 4; count of bases not matched to a gene: 22. The CDR3 DNA reads TGTGCCAGCAGCGACCTTTCATACATCCGACAGGGGAGTGGCTATGGCTACACCTTC. This translates into CASSDLSYIRQGSGYGYTF.

The chain couples TRBV13 to TRBJ1-1; D is uncertain. Germline V CDR1 and CDR2: PRHDT, FYEKMQ (reference sequence). This CDR3 is built from 13 residues. V gave up 5 bases and J gave up 3 bases, with 10 bases separating them. The CDR3 region is CASSDGDYTEAFF. The CDR3 DNA sequence: TGTGCCAGCAGCGACGGGGATTACACTGAAGCTTTCTTT.

V usage is TRBV5-6 and J usage is TRBJ1-1; no definite D call. Trimming took off 3 bases at V and 1 base at J, with 4 bases between the two ends. Per germline, CDR1 SGHDT and CDR2 YYEEEE. The CDR3 length is 12 residues. The CDR3 DNA reads TGTGCCAGCAGCTACGGGAACACTGAAGCTTTCTTT. Encoded protein: CASSYGNTEAFF.

This chain uses TRBV5-1 with TRBJ2-1, with 10 bases aligning to TRBD2. CDR1 SGHRS and CDR2 YFSETQ come from the germline V gene. The CDR3 consists of 15 residues. Trimming cost V 2 bases and J 5 bases; bases outside gene matches: 4. The DNA for the CDR3 is TGCGCCAGCAGCTTTACTAGCGGGGTTAACAATGAGCAGTTCTTC. Protein: CASSFTSGVNNEQFF.

V usage is TRBV7-3 and J usage is TRBJ2-2, with D maybe TRBD1 (7 bases). The germline gives CDR1 SGHTA, CDR2 FQGTGA. Trimming pared 5 bases from V and 4 bases from J, leaving 14 bases between. The CDR3 loop spans 15 amino acids. CDR3 sequence reads: CASSPRQGGTGELFF. The DNA of the CDR3 is TGTGCCAGCAGCCCTCGTCAGGGGGGCACCGGGGAGCTGTTTTTT.

This rearrangement joins TRBV6-4 to TRBJ1-1; weak D call: TRBD1 (5 bases). The CDR3 sequence is 13 residues long. V lost 3 bases to trimming and J lost 1 base, with 6 bases between them. Germline V gene sequence: CDR1 MRHNA, CDR2 SNTAGT. DNA of the CDR3: TGTGCCAGCAGTGATGGGGGGAACACTGAAGCTTTCTTT. This gives the protein CASSDGGNTEAFF.

This clone was found a few times. This chain uses TRBV27 with TRBJ1-3; D gene unclear. From germline, CDR1 is MNHEY and CDR2 SMNVEV (reference sequence). The CDR3 has 14 residues. Trimming stripped 4 bases from V and 0 bases from J, with 7 bases between. The CDR3 is CASSSTASGNTIYF. The CDR3 coding sequence is TGTGCCAGCAGTTCAACAGCCTCTGGAAACACCATATATTTT.

The chain links TRBV2 to TRBJ2-3; 13 positions match TRBD2. Looked up from germline, CDR1 is SNHLY and CDR2 is FYNNEI. V lost 6 bases to trimming and J lost 2 bases; unmatched junction nucleotides: 5. The CDR3 length is 16 residues. The CDR3 sequence: CASRETSGRVTDTQYF. For the CDR3, the DNA is TGTGCCAGCAGGGAAACTAGCGGGAGGGTCACAGATACGCAGTATTTT.

This clone was recorded only once. This sequence joins TRBV5-1 and TRBJ2-3; 9 bases line up with TRBD2. V lost 5 bases to trimming and J lost 3 bases; unmatched junction nucleotides: 10. This CDR3 region has 16 residues. Germline V gene data show CDR1 as SGHRS and CDR2 as YFSETQ. For the CDR3, the DNA is TGCGCCAGCAGTTTTGCGGGGGGGCTTCGGACAGATACGCAGTATTTT. Protein sequence: CASSFAGGLRTDTQYF.

This chain links TRBV6-4 with TRBJ1-2, with D uncertain. This CDR3 comprises 19 residues. The germline gives CDR1 MRHNA, CDR2 SNTAGT. Trimming shortened V by 2 bases and J by 3 bases, and 25 bases separated the two germline ends. The CDR3 is CASSDLLKTPKRSDYGYTF. For the CDR3, the DNA is TGTGCCAGCAGTGACCTATTAAAGACTCCTAAACGATCCGACTATGGCTACACCTTC.

The chain links TRBV2 to TRBJ2-1; 9 bases line up with TRBD2. Unmatched junction bases numbered 9, after V lost 1 base and J lost 2 bases. This CDR3 region has 18 residues. Germline-derived CDR1 and CDR2 are SNHLY and FYNNEI. CDR3 amino acids: CASSEVQAGGPTYNEQFF. DNA of the CDR3: TGTGCCAGCAGTGAAGTTCAAGCGGGGGGACCAACCTACAATGAGCAGTTCTTC.

The V and J genes are TRBV24-1 and TRBJ2-3; 7 nucleotides line up with TRBD2. CDR1 is KGHDR and CDR2 is SFDVKD in the germline V gene. This CDR3 has 16 amino acids. V was clipped by 4 bases and J by 0 bases; unmatched bases: 6. CDR3 in amino acids: CATSDGGGTSTDTQYF. Here the CDR3 DNA reads TGTGCCACCAGTGACGGCGGGGGAACAAGCACAGATACGCAGTATTTT.

In its sample, this clone was seen a few times. J is TRBJ1-1 and V is TRBV12-3 or TRBV12-4; D is uncertain. The CDR3 contains 11 residues. V lost 1 base to trimming and J lost 6 bases, with 3 bases between them. The CDR3 loop is CASSLGPEAFF. CDR3 in DNA: TGTGCCAGCAGTTTAGGTCCTGAAGCTTTCTTT.